This T cell receptor beta chain was found in a study of OX40 agonist ivuxolimab in advanced cancers. Some clones are missing from TCRdb's copy, which holds only in-frame ones; the method was immunoSEQ multiplex PCR. The table records 70,000 to 95,000 clones, less than 90% of them present only once. Study outcomes and limitations: On average, CD8+ T cells showed a greater number of expanded clones than CD4+. The CD4+ and CD8+ T cells in the blood had expanded clonally by week 6 at 0.1 to 3.0 mg/kg.

Comments on this clone: Its specificity is not known.

The germline CDR1 and CDR2 sequences are MGHRA and YSYEKL. CDR3 size: 12 residues. The ends were cut back, 3 bases at V and 12 bases at J, with 14 bases in the middle. The receptor's source is an adult with an advanced solid tumor such as melanoma, head and neck, liver or kidney cancer. Sample: CD4+ or CD8+ T cells sorted from blood, taken in a trial of the OX40 agonist ivuxolimab. The rearrangement uses TRBV4-1 and TRBJ1-2; possible D gene TRBD1, 5 bases. The CDR3 region is CASSHPWGVHTF. For the CDR3, the DNA is TGCGCCAGCAGCCACCCATGGGGGGTCCACACCTTC.